This T cell receptor (beta chain) was captured by sequencing in a study of blood T cell repertoires in COVID-19. Trimming at V came to 5 bases and at J to 0 bases, leaving 5 bases not matched to a gene. The germline gives CDR1 SEHNR, CDR2 FQNEAQ (reference sequence). This CDR3 region has 15 residues. Produced via immunoSEQ multiplex PCR; TCRdb's table is partial and in-frame only. Among 98,000 or so clones listed, about 86% were seen once. Input material: peripheral blood. The rearrangement links TRBV7-9 to TRBJ1-1; TRBD1 aligns across 8 bases. This TCR derives from an elderly woman with active or convalescent COVID-19. CDR3 coding DNA: TGTGCCAGCAGCCCCCGGACAGGGATGAACACTGAAGCTTTCTTT. Amino acids: CASSPRTGMNTEAFF.